Presented here are 20 T cell receptor beta chains from one specimen sequenced in a study of T-cell memory formation after mild COVID-19 (dated by TCRdb to about 2021). The protocol used for the library was 5' RACE. The run used an Illumina NovaSeq 6000. Using fastp trimming at Q25 and MiXCR clonotype assembly, TCRdb reanalyzed the public sequencing data and kept in-frame beta chains. Records with the same CDR3 protein are collapsed into one entry carrying the most frequent genes and DNA. The sample profile shows approximately 260,000 distinct CDR3 sequences; 16% of them were found once. The ten top clones hold 3.5% to 4% of the sample. Sequenced sample: PBMCs or a T cell subset sorted from them (not recorded which). These receptors were taken from a man younger than 35 who had mild COVID-19 (a few samples of this study predate the infection). The sample titles of this study are shuffled in the database, so cell type and time point are left out; the donor was told from shared clones.

This clonotype turned up a few times. The chain employs TRBV11-3 and TRBJ2-5; TRBD1 agrees at 7 bases. Germline V gene sequence: CDR1 SGHNT, CDR2 YENEEA. This CDR3 contains 18 residues. Trimming took 1 base from V and 5 from J; bases not matched to a gene: 16. The CDR3 sequence: CASSLGRRQGKLEETQYF. CDR3 in DNA: TGTGCCAGCAGCTTAGGCCGGAGACAGGGTAAATTGGAGGAGACCCAGTACTTC.

This clonotype was found a few times. The chain recombines TRBV7-2 with TRBJ2-3; D is perhaps TRBD2 (5 bases). The V end lost 4 bases, the J end lost 1 base, and 15 bases lay between the germline ends. Germline CDR1 reads SGHTA; CDR2 reads FQGNSA. CDR3 length equals 16 residues. In nucleotides, the CDR3 is TGTGCCAGCAGCTCCCTTTTGGCGGGCGGCACAGATACGCAGTATTTT. It translates to CASSSLLAGGTDTQYF.

The table lists this clonotype with a few counts. The chain links TRBV30 to TRBJ2-3, with TRBD1 as a possible D gene (6 bases). The CDR3 is 13 amino acids. Germline-derived CDR1 and CDR2 are GTSNPN and SVGIG (reference sequence). V dropped 1 base and J dropped 5 bases, with 10 bases sitting between them. CDR3 bases: TGTGCCTGGAGTGCAGGGGCGGGAGATACGCAGTATTTT. It specifies CAWSAGAGDTQYF. Using reference TRBV30 and TRBJ2-3 for the parts outside the CDR3, the full variable domain is SQTIHQWPATLVQPVGSPLSLECTVEGTSNPNLYWYRQAAGRGLQLLFYSVGIGQISSEVPQNLSASRPQDRQFILSSKKLLLSDSGFYLCAWSAGAGDTQYFGPGTRLTVL.

The chain carries TRBV7-9 and TRBJ2-5; the match to TRBD2 covers 8 bases. Germline values: CDR1 SEHNR, CDR2 FQNEAQ (reference sequence). Trimming at V came to 5 bases and at J to 13 bases, leaving 12 bases not matched to a gene. This CDR3 is 13 amino acids long. CDR3 nucleotide sequence: TGTGCCAGCAGCCCCCCGGGACTAGGTCTGATGTACTTC. This encodes CASSPPGLGLMYF.

This rearrangement joins TRBV12-3 or TRBV12-4 to TRBJ1-1; no firm D call. V shed 5 bases and J shed 10 bases, with 11 bases lying between them. There are 11 residues in the CDR3. The DNA of the CDR3 is TGTGCCAGCAGTGCCGGGTACCGAGCTTTCTTT. Its translation is CASSAGYRAFF.

The V and J genes are TRBV7-8 and TRBJ1-5; D unresolved. Germline CDR1 reads SGHVS; CDR2 reads FQNEAQ. Between the trimmed V and J ends, which lost 4 bases and 5 bases, there was a span of 6 bases. The CDR3 totals 12 residues. The CDR3 bases are TGTGCCAGCAGCTGGACGGATCAGCCCCAGCATTTT. It encodes CASSWTDQPQHF.

The rearrangement joins TRBV27 to TRBJ1-5; tentatively, D is TRBD1 (6 bases). The V and J ends lost 1 base and 7 bases respectively, with 11 bases between them. There are 14 residues in the CDR3. Germline assignment: CDR1 MNHEY and CDR2 SMNVEV (reference sequence). In DNA, the CDR3 is TGTGCCAGCAGTTTATTGGGGGGCGGGCAGCCCCAGCATTTT. It is translated as CASSLLGGGQPQHF.

V gene TRBV9 combines with J gene TRBJ1-2; D remains unclear. V lost 3 bases and J lost 2, with 11 bases in between. CDR1 is SGDLS and CDR2 is YYNGEE in the germline V gene. The CDR3 has 14 amino acids. CDR3: CASSAEWENYGYTF. The CDR3 DNA follows: TGTGCCAGCAGCGCCGAGTGGGAAAACTATGGCTACACCTTC.

The chain is built from TRBV7-9 and TRBJ1-2; D is undetermined. V lost 4 bases and J lost 4, with 7 bases in between. The germline gives CDR1 SEHNR, CDR2 FQNEAQ (reference sequence). This CDR3 has 12 residues. DNA of the CDR3: TGTGCCAGCAGCTCCGGGGTCTATGGCTACACCTTC. It encodes CASSSGVYGYTF.

The sample holds many counts of this clonotype. This chain uses TRBV10-3 with TRBJ2-5; possible D gene TRBD1, 6 bases. This CDR3 is 11 amino acids long. Germline V CDR1 and CDR2: ENHRY, SYGVKD. Trimming cost V 11 bases and J 5 bases, with 12 bases left between them. Here the CDR3 reads CAQSRGETQYF. The CDR3 region has the DNA TGTGCCCAAAGTAGGGGGGAGACCCAGTACTTC.

The chain combines TRBV21-1 with TRBJ2-7. TRBV21-1 is annotated as a pseudogene. This CDR3 contains 12 residues. The CDR3 DNA follows: TGTGCCAGCAGCAAAGTCCGTTACGAGCAGTACGTC. Encoded protein: CASSKVRYEQYV.

The chain couples TRBV11-2 to TRBJ1-1, with 8 bases lining up with TRBD1. V trimming: 6 bases; J trimming: 5 bases; junction bases outside the gene matches: 14. This CDR3 is 16 amino acids long. Germline V lookup: CDR1 SGHAT, CDR2 FQNNGV. The CDR3 nucleotides are TGTGCCAGCAGGCCACCGGAGCTCAGGGGGCGGACTGAAGCTTTCTTT. Its protein product is CASRPPELRGRTEAFF.

This clonotype has just a few counts. The rearrangement links TRBV10-3 to TRBJ1-1; D unresolved. Germline V gene sequence: CDR1 ENHRY, CDR2 SYGVKD. V was trimmed by 0 bases and J by 3 bases, leaving 17 bases between them. The CDR3 spans 17 residues. In DNA, the CDR3 is TGTGCCATCAGTGAGTCGGCCGACGACCTTGGGGACACTGAAGCTTTCTTT. It translates to CAISESADDLGDTEAFF.

The chain joins TRBV5-1 to TRBJ1-1; D ambiguous. V lost 0 bases, J lost 6 bases, and 12 bases lay in between. The CDR3 is 14 amino acids. Germline CDR1 reads SGHRS; CDR2 reads YFSETQ. The CDR3 protein is CASSLVGSSAEAFF. DNA of the CDR3: TGCGCCAGCAGCTTGGTTGGGAGCAGCGCTGAAGCTTTCTTT.

V is TRBV2 and J is TRBJ2-2; 7 bases agree with TRBD2. The CDR3 is made up of 14 amino acids. Germline lookup yields CDR1 SNHLY and CDR2 FYNNEI. The J segment lost 5 bases and the V segment lost 8 bases, leaving 8 bases of the junction unmatched. The CDR3 bases are TGTGCCAGCGTGGGGGGGACGTTTACCGGGGAGCTGTTTTTT. Translated, it gives CASVGGTFTGELFF.

Many counts were recorded for this clonotype. The rearrangement links TRBV9 to TRBJ2-3; D is undetermined. This CDR3 contains 14 residues. Germline CDR1 is SGDLS and CDR2 is YYNGEE. Trimming stripped 0 bases from V and 0 bases from J, with 5 bases between. The CDR3 spells CASSVATSTDTQYF. For the CDR3, the DNA is TGTGCCAGCAGCGTAGCTACGAGCACAGATACGCAGTATTTT.

V is TRBV12-3 or TRBV12-4 and J is TRBJ1-2; tentatively, D is TRBD1 (5 bases). The CDR3 sequence is 16 residues long. V lost 5 bases to trimming and J lost 2 bases, with 18 bases between them. CDR3 nucleotides: TGTGCCAGCAGTACCCGGGGCCCAGAGGGCAACTATGGCTACACCTTC. As protein: CASSTRGPEGNYGYTF.

This clonotype has more than one count but fewer than ten. As DNA, the CDR3 is TGCGCCAGCAGCCAAGAATACCGGGGCACAGATACGCAGTATTTT. Residues: CASSQEYRGTDTQYF. V gene TRBV4-3 combines with J gene TRBJ2-3, with D uncertain. The germline V and J ends were trimmed by 0 bases and 1 base, with 8 bases remaining between them. This CDR3 has 15 amino acids. In germline, CDR1 is LGHNA, CDR2 YSLEER.

This rearrangement joins TRBV12-3 or TRBV12-4 to TRBJ1-1; no firm D call. Trimming took 2 bases from V and 1 from J, leaving 2 bases between them. The length of the CDR3 is 12 residues. The CDR3 bases are TGTGCCAGCAGTTTAACGAACACTGAAGCTTTCTTT. Translated, it gives CASSLTNTEAFF.

There are a few counts of this clonotype. This sequence joins TRBV24-1 and TRBJ2-3, with D perhaps TRBD1 or TRBD2 (5 bases each). Trimming took off 9 bases at V and 4 bases at J, with 10 bases between the two ends. Germline CDR1 is KGHDR and CDR2 is SFDVKD. CDR3 length: 12 residues. The CDR3 coding sequence is TGTGCCACCGCAGGGAGATCAGATACGCAGTATTTT. Its protein is CATAGRSDTQYF.